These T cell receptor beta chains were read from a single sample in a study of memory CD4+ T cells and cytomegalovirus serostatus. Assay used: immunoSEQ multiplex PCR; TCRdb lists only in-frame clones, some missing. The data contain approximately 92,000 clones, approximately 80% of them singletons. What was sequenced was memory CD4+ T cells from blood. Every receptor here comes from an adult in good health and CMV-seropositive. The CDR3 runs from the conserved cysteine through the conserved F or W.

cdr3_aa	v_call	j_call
CASSDGRQGIYEQYF	TRBV6-1	TRBJ2-7
CASSFAQGAGYNEQFF	TRBV5-4	TRBJ2-1
CASSLARSGQETQYF	TRBV5-1	TRBJ2-5
CASSEWRDRFF	TRBV6-1	TRBJ2-1
CASSIDDRGPQETQYF	TRBV5-1	TRBJ2-5
CASSLPLGQGVYEQYF	TRBV7-9	TRBJ2-7
CASSLGLTLGEQFF	TRBV19	TRBJ2-1
CASKQGQVGATEAFF	TRBV6-5	TRBJ1-1
CASSLFQGPTDTQYF	TRBV7-3	TRBJ2-3
CASSETSGSYEQYF	TRBV2	TRBJ2-7
CASSLDRQETQYF	TRBV7-8	TRBJ2-5
CASSFGSGYSGSYKGQFF	TRBV7-9	TRBJ2-1
CASSRVGIGGQDAYEQYF	TRBV4-2	TRBJ2-7
CASSLATGQTEAFF	TRBV5-6	TRBJ1-1
CAISDSRAGDTQYF	TRBV10-3	TRBJ2-3
CASSPTGNEQYF	TRBV6-5	TRBJ2-7
CASSPTGGMETQYF	TRBV7-2	TRBJ2-5
CASSPSRQGAGNTIYF	TRBV18	TRBJ1-3
CASSSPGTGSGNTIYF	TRBV28	TRBJ1-3
CASSSTATTGVSGNTIYF	TRBV9	TRBJ1-3
CASSPDRGSDQPQHF	TRBV2	TRBJ1-5
CASSPWTGEGVEQYF	TRBV5-1	TRBJ2-7
CASSSSGRDGEQFF	TRBV5-5	TRBJ2-1